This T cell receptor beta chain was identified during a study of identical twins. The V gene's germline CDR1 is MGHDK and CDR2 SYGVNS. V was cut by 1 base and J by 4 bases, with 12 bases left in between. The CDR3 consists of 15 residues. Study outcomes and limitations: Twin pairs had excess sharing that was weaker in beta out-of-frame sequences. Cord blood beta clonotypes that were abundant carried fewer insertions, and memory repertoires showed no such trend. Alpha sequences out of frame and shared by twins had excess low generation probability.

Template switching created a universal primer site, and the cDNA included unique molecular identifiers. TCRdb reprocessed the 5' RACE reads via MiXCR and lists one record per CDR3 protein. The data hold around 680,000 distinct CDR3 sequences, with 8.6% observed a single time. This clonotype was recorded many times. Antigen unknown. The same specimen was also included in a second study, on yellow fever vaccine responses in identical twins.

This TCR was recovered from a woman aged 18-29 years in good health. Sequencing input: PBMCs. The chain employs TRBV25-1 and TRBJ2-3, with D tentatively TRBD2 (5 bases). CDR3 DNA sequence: TGTGCCAGCAGTGAATGGGCTAGCATAGCAGATACGCAGTATTTT. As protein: CASSEWASIADTQYF. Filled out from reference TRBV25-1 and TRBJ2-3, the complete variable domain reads EADIYQTPRYLVIGTGKKITLECSQTMGHDKMYWYQQDPGMELHLIHYSYGVNSTEKGDLSSESTVSRIRTEHFPLTLESARPSHTSQYLCASSEWASIADTQYFGPGTRLTVL.